A single sample gave rise to the 10 T cell receptor beta chains below, sequenced in a study of regulatory T cells in long-lasting Graves disease. To make TCR beta libraries, researchers used iRepertoire HTBI primers and Arm-PCR of CDR3 regions. TCRdb called the multiplex PCR reads again in MiXCR, with one record for every CDR3 protein. Of a few hundred thousand distinct CDR3 sequences listed, 20% to 25% are singletons. Noted time point: persistent/refractory GD, antithyroid drugs over 5 years with positive TRAb. PBMC-derived RNA was used for the TCR library. The sequenced sample was peripheral blood mononuclear cells (PBMCs), obtained when the disease was refractory, from a patient treated with antithyroid drugs. The receptors were gathered from a woman aged 40 to 49 with Graves disease.

This clonotype was detected a few times. V usage is TRBV11-2 and J usage is TRBJ2-1, with 11 bases that match TRBD2. Germline-derived CDR1 and CDR2 are SGHAT and FQNNGV. This CDR3 comprises 15 residues. The junction had 7 bases not matched to a gene; V was cut back by 6 bases and J by 6 bases. CDR3 region: CASRFRTSGSNEQFF. Written as DNA, the CDR3 is TGTGCCAGCAGATTTAGGACTAGCGGGTCCAATGAGCAGTTCTTC.

This clonotype turned up a few times. The V gene is TRBV20-1, the J gene TRBJ2-2, with D possibly TRBD1 on 5 matching bases. Germline V gene sequence: CDR1 DFQATT, CDR2 SNEGSKA (reference sequence). The length of the CDR3 is 14 residues. Between the trimmed V and J ends, which lost 5 bases and 5 bases, there was a span of 15 bases. CDR3 loop: CSASRVTRTGELFF. The CDR3 DNA follows: TGCAGTGCTTCCAGGGTGACGAGGACCGGGGAGCTGTTTTTT.

The J gene is TRBJ1-2, the V gene TRBV7-8, with TRBD1 as a possible D gene (5 bases). The germline V gene has CDR1 SGHVS and CDR2 FQNEAQ. The CDR3 is 13 residues long. V lost 4 bases to trimming and J lost 6 bases, with 12 bases between them. The DNA of the CDR3 is TGTGCCAGCAGCTCCCAGGGTTATGATGGCTACACCTTC. The encoded protein is CASSSQGYDGYTF.

This clonotype has a count of ten or more. This chain joins TRBV15 and TRBJ1-1; D call uncertain. CDR1 is LNHNV, CDR2 YYDKDF, per germline (reference sequence). Trimming pared 2 bases from V and 6 bases from J, leaving 13 bases between. There are 14 residues in the CDR3. The CDR3 nucleotides read TGTGCCACCAGCAGAACCGCTGTACGCCCTGAAGCTTTCTTT. Encoded protein: CATSRTAVRPEAFF. Based on the CDR3 plus reference TRBV15 and TRBJ1-1, the full variable domain is DAMVIQNPRYQVTQFGKPVTLSCSQTLNHNVMYWYQQKSSQAPKLLFHYYDKDFNNEADTPDNFQSRRPNTSFCFLDIRSPGLGDTAMYLCATSRTAVRPEAFFGQGTRLTVV.

Many counts were recorded for this clonotype. The CDR3 reads CSASPFTGTRKETQYF. CDR3 sequence (DNA): TGCAGTGCTAGCCCATTTACCGGGACAAGAAAAGAGACCCAGTACTTC. The chain couples TRBV20-1 to TRBJ2-5; maybe TRBD1 (6 bases). This CDR3 region has 16 residues. Per germline, CDR1 DFQATT and CDR2 SNEGSKA (reference sequence). The V and J ends lost 3 bases and 3 bases respectively, with 20 bases between them.

Remarks on this clonotype: With a much larger clone just one base away, this may be a read error. CDR3 amino acids: CASSYSGQYGQYF. In DNA, the CDR3 is TGTGCCAGCAGTTACTCCGGACAGTACGGGCAGTACTTC. The rearrangement uses TRBV6-5 and TRBJ2-7; a possible D gene is TRBD1 (6 bases). Germline CDR1 MNHEY, CDR2 SVGAGI. This CDR3 is 13 amino acids long.

In this sample, this clonotype turned up many times. The gene calls are TRBV2 and TRBJ1-1; 9 nucleotides agree with TRBD1. The germline CDR1 and CDR2 sequences are SNHLY and FYNNEI. The CDR3 loop spans 17 amino acids. The trim removed 8 bases at V and 0 bases at J, leaving 13 bases unmatched. As DNA, the CDR3 is TGTGCCAGCCCAAATTCAGGGACAGGGACTTTGAACACTGAAGCTTTCTTT. Its protein product is CASPNSGTGTLNTEAFF.

This clonotype was seen ten or more times. This chain uses TRBV29-1 with TRBJ1-2, with D possibly matching TRBD1 (5 bases). V was shortened by 7 bases and J by 0 bases, with 12 bases between the two germline ends. The CDR3 spans 13 residues. The V gene's germline CDR1 is SQVTM and CDR2 ANQGSEA. This CDR3 is CSARGEANYGYTF. DNA for the CDR3: TGCAGCGCCCGGGGGGAGGCTAACTATGGCTACACCTTC.

The chain uses TRBV27 and TRBJ2-7; no reliable D call. The CDR3 contains 15 residues. Trimming stripped 3 bases from V and 3 bases from J, with 15 bases between. CDR1 MNHEY and CDR2 SMNVEV come from the germline V gene (reference sequence). Here the CDR3 reads CASSFRSSSFYEQYF. CDR3 coding DNA: TGTGCCAGCAGTTTCCGGTCTTCCTCCTTCTACGAGCAGTACTTC.

This clonotype has a count of ten or more. The rearrangement links TRBV7-2 to TRBJ2-7; no clear D gene. The CDR3 length is 14 residues. Germline values: CDR1 SGHTA, CDR2 FQGNSA. Trimming removed 5 bases at V and 3 bases at J, with 14 bases between. This chain's CDR3 is CASSPPANYYEQYF. DNA of the CDR3: TGTGCCAGCAGCCCCCCGGCCAACTACTACGAGCAGTACTTC.